This is a list of T cell receptor beta chains from one sample in a study of blood T cell repertoires in COVID-19. Data came from immunoSEQ multiplex PCR; TCRdb stores just in-frame clones and leaves some out. Among more than 60,000 clones, around nine tenths were seen once, and the ten largest hold about 22%. Sequenced: peripheral blood. The source is a woman aged 45-60 years with active or convalescent COVID-19. Each CDR3 is given with its conserved first and last residue. The D gene is left open where the match is weak. Some rows have no size entry. The others give once, few or many, or a class for an expanded clone.

j_gene,abundance,v_gene,d_gene,CDR3nt,CDR3aa
TRBJ1-2,-,TRBV2,TRBD1,TGTGCCAGCAGTGAATTAGGACAGGGGAGAGATGGCTACACCTTC,CASSELGQGRDGYTF
TRBJ1-1,-,TRBV14,TRBD1,TGTGCCAGCAGCAGGGACAGGGGACCTATTGAAGCTTTCTTT,CASSRDRGPIEAFF
TRBJ2-3,-,TRBV27,TRBD1,TGTGCCAGCAGTGGGACAGTCCCTTTT,CASSGTVPF
TRBJ2-7,-,TRBV30,TRBD2,TGTGCCTGGAGGGGGCTAGCGGGGACCTACGAGCAGTACTTC,CAWRGLAGTYEQYF
TRBJ2-7,-,TRBV11-2,TRBD1,TGTGCCAGCAAGGGACAGGGAATCGCCGAGCAGTACTTC,CASKGQGIAEQYF
TRBJ1-3,-,TRBV14,-,TGTGCCAGCAGCCAAGATCAGGGGATGATGTTGAACACCATATATTTT,CASSQDQGMMLNTIYF
TRBJ2-2,-,TRBV5-6,-,TGTGCCAGCAGCTTCTCAGGGTATACCGGGGAGCTGTTTTTT,CASSFSGYTGELFF
TRBJ1-1,-,TRBV9,-,TGTGCCAGCAGCGCAGACTTGTATGGAGCAGGGTACACTGAAGCTTTCTTT,CASSADLYGAGYTEAFF
TRBJ1-2,-,TRBV19,TRBD1,TGTGCCAGTAGTTATCGGACAGGGGGCAGTCTATCCGATGGCTACACCTTC,CASSYRTGGSLSDGYTF
TRBJ2-3,-,TRBV30,-,TGTGCCTCAGTTGGACAGAGCACAGATACGCAGTATTTT,CASVGQSTDTQYF
TRBJ2-5,-,TRBV4-1,TRBD2,TGCGCCAGCAGCCAAGATTGGAGGACTAGCGGGCCCTGGGGGCAAGAGACCCAGTACTTC,CASSQDWRTSGPWGQETQYF
TRBJ2-7,-,TRBV5-8,-,TGTGCCAGCAGCCATACATCCTACGAGCAGTACTTC,CASSHTSYEQYF
TRBJ1-4,-,TRBV7-6,-,TGTGCCAGCAGCTTAGGCACGGCCTCAGGGGAAAAACTGTTTTTT,CASSLGTASGEKLFF
TRBJ2-3,once,TRBV7-9,TRBD1,TGTGCCATGCGGGCGGACAGGGACACAGATACGCAGTATTTT,CAMRADRDTDTQYF
TRBJ2-3,-,TRBV29-1,TRBD2,TGCAGCTTTTATACTAGCGGCACAGATACGCAGTATTTT,CSFYTSGTDTQYF
TRBJ2-1,-,TRBV3-1/TRBV3-2,-,TGTGCCAGCAGCCCACCTGGGGGGGAGCAGTTCTTC,CASSPPGGEQFF
TRBJ2-2,-,TRBV24-1,TRBD1,TGTGCCACCAGTGATCTAGGGGGCCCGAACACCGGGGAGCTGTTTTTT,CATSDLGGPNTGELFF
TRBJ2-3,-,TRBV18,TRBD2,TGTGCCAGCTCACCATTCCTAGCGGCTAGCACAGATACGCAGTATTTT,CASSPFLAASTDTQYF
TRBJ1-1,once,TRBV29-1,-,TGCAGCGTTGAGGAAGGACTGCAAGCTTTCTTT,CSVEEGLQAFF
TRBJ1-2,-,TRBV5-5,-,TGTGCCAGCAGCCCTCTACAGGAACTGAACTATGGCTACACCTTC,CASSPLQELNYGYTF
TRBJ2-5,-,TRBV5-6,-,TGTGCCAGCAGCTTGGGACTAGGAGTTGAGACCCAGTACTTC,CASSLGLGVETQYF
TRBJ2-3,-,TRBV15,TRBD2,TGTGCCACCAGCAGAGGGGGGGGACTAGCGGGAAATACGCAGTATTTT,CATSRGGGLAGNTQYF
TRBJ2-7,-,TRBV30,-,TGTGCCTGGAGCGAGACAGTATACGAGCAGTACTTC,CAWSETVYEQYF
TRBJ2-1,few,TRBV27,-,TGTGCCAGCAGTTTAGGACAGTACAATGAGCAGTTCTTC,CASSLGQYNEQFF
TRBJ1-5,-,TRBV2,TRBD1,TGTGCCAGCAGTGCGGGACAGATCAATCAGCCCCAGCATTTT,CASSAGQINQPQHF
TRBJ1-2,-,TRBV9,TRBD1,TGTGCCAGCAGCACACGGACAGGGGGGGACTATGGCTACACCTTC,CASSTRTGGDYGYTF
TRBJ2-3,-,TRBV13,-,TGTGCCAGCAGCTTAGGTCGCAGGGTCGGGGATACGCAGTATTTT,CASSLGRRVGDTQYF
TRBJ2-7,-,TRBV12-2,-,TGTGCAAGTCACCAACCCCTGGGCCAGTACTCCTACGAGCAGTACTTC,CASHQPLGQYSYEQYF
TRBJ1-6,-,TRBV3-1/TRBV3-2,TRBD1,TGTGCCAGCAGCACGACAGGGGGTGGATCACCCCTCCACTTT,CASSTTGGGSPLHF
TRBJ2-3,-,TRBV5-4,TRBD2,TGTGCCAGCAGCTTGGAACTAGCGGGGAGCGGAAATACGCAGTATTTT,CASSLELAGSGNTQYF
TRBJ1-5,few,TRBV20-1,TRBD1,TGCAGTGCTAGTTATAACAGGGGGCGGAGGAGCAATCAGCCCCAGCATTTT,CSASYNRGRRSNQPQHF
TRBJ2-5,-,TRBV3-1/TRBV3-2,TRBD2,TGTGCCAGCAGCCAAGTGGGACTAGCGGGAGGAAGGGAGACCCAGTACTTC,CASSQVGLAGGRETQYF
TRBJ1-2,many,TRBV18,-,TGTGCCAGCTCACCATATCAGGTTACGGGGGATGGCTACACCTTC,CASSPYQVTGDGYTF
TRBJ1-2,-,TRBV6-2/TRBV6-3,-,TGTGCCAGCAGTTACCCAGGGATTATTAACTATGGCTACACCTTC,CASSYPGIINYGYTF
TRBJ1-2,-,TRBV5-6,TRBD1,TGTGCCAGCAGCTTAGGACAGGGAGCGGTTGGCTACACCTTC,CASSLGQGAVGYTF
TRBJ1-1,-,TRBV18,-,TGTGCCAGCTCACCACCCCAAAACACTGAAGCTTTCTTT,CASSPPQNTEAFF
TRBJ2-7,-,TRBV7-3,TRBD1,TGTGCCAGCAGCTTAGGACAGGGGGCGTTCTACGAGCAGTACTTC,CASSLGQGAFYEQYF
TRBJ2-7,-,TRBV5-5,TRBD1,TGTGCCAGCAGCTTTCAGGGGGACTACGAGCAGTACTTC,CASSFQGDYEQYF
TRBJ2-7,once,TRBV10-3,TRBD2,TGTGCCATCAAAAGCGGGAGTCGCTACGAGCAGTACTTC,CAIKSGSRYEQYF
TRBJ1-1,-,TRBV7-9,-,TGTGCCAGCAGCTTAGCGAGGGGGTGGAACACTGAAGCTTTCTTT,CASSLARGWNTEAFF
TRBJ1-1,few,TRBV18,-,TGTGCCAGCTCACCACGCGAACAGACCAACACTGAAGCTTTCTTT,CASSPREQTNTEAFF
TRBJ2-2,-,TRBV9,TRBD1,TGTGCCAGCAGCGTAGCTCAGACAGGGACCGGGGAGCTGTTTTTT,CASSVAQTGTGELFF
TRBJ2-5,-,TRBV6-2/TRBV6-3,-,TGTGCCAGCAGTTACGGTACCCGGGATCATTGGCGGGGAGAAGAGACCCAGTACTTC,CASSYGTRDHWRGEETQYF
TRBJ2-1,-,TRBV5-1,TRBD2,TGCGCCAGCAGCTTGGGACAGGGCCGGCTAGCGGGATCTAATGAGCAGTTCTTC,CASSLGQGRLAGSNEQFF
TRBJ2-3,-,TRBV5-1,-,TGCGCCAGCAGCTGGCAGGGTAACGAAAATACGCAGTATTTT,CASSWQGNENTQYF
TRBJ1-1,few,TRBV5-1,-,TGCGCCAGCAGCTTGATGGGGGAGGAGGACACTGAAGCTTTCTTT,CASSLMGEEDTEAFF
TRBJ2-3,-,TRBV25-1,TRBD2,TGTGCCAGCAGTGAAGGGGGGGTCGGGGAAGATACGCAGTATTTT,CASSEGGVGEDTQYF
TRBJ1-2,-,TRBV5-1,-,TGCGCCAGCAGCTTTGAACAGGGCGGGTATGGCTACACCTTC,CASSFEQGGYGYTF
TRBJ1-2,-,TRBV6-5,TRBD1,TGTGCCAGCAGTTTCCCGGGACAGGGGGCTGGTGGCTACACCTTC,CASSFPGQGAGGYTF
TRBJ1-5,-,TRBV19,-,TGTGCCAGTAGTATACTTTCCCGGCCAGGGTGGAATCAGCCCCAGCATTTT,CASSILSRPGWNQPQHF
TRBJ1-3,-,TRBV3-1/TRBV3-2,-,TGTGCCAGCAGCCAAGGGGCAGGGGCTGGAAACACCATATATTTT,CASSQGAGAGNTIYF
TRBJ1-5,-,TRBV5-8,TRBD1,TGTGCCAGCAGCTTGGGGACAGGGTGGTTGAGCAATCAGCCCCAGCATTTT,CASSLGTGWLSNQPQHF
TRBJ2-3,-,TRBV10-1,-,TGCGCCAGCAGTGAGCCGACGGGAGGCACAGATACGCAGTATTTT,CASSEPTGGTDTQYF
TRBJ2-7,-,TRBV5-6,-,TGTGCCAGCAGCTTGGGGGGAGCCGGGTACGAGCAGTACTTC,CASSLGGAGYEQYF
TRBJ2-7,-,TRBV12-5,-,TGTGCTAGTGGTTTCGGACAGCGTAGTTTCTACGAGCAGTACTTC,CASGFGQRSFYEQYF
TRBJ1-1,-,TRBV14,-,TGTGCCAGCAGCCAAGAGACAGCCATGAACACTGAAGCTTTCTTT,CASSQETAMNTEAFF
TRBJ2-3,-,TRBV6-2/TRBV6-3,TRBD2,TGTGCCAGCAGTTACCTAGGCGGGAGCCTCACAGATACGCAGTATTTT,CASSYLGGSLTDTQYF
TRBJ1-1,-,TRBV27,-,TGTGCCAGCATGGCGGGAATGGGCACTGAAGCTTTCTTT,CASMAGMGTEAFF
TRBJ2-1,-,TRBV30,-,TGTGCCTGGAGTAACGGGGCGGGGAATGAGCAGTTCTTC,CAWSNGAGNEQFF